The present entry profiles one T cell receptor beta chain with its context. CDR3 length: 16 residues. CDR1 is PRHDT, CDR2 FYEKMQ, per germline (reference sequence). With 0 bases removed from V and 1 base from J, the gap between germline ends came to 12 bases. This specimen belongs to a study of graft-versus-host responses after intestinal transplantation. The overall study: Recipients had transplants, and these were multivisceral, liver-intestinal, or isolated intestinal.

The repertoire was sequenced with immunoSEQ multiplex PCR; TCRdb's copy has only in-frame clones and lacks some. Of approximately 100,000 clones listed, around 88% are singletons. The receptor was isolated from a human patient who received an intestinal transplant, so some T cells may come from the graft donor. This rearrangement joins TRBV13 to TRBJ2-5; tentatively, D is TRBD1 (5 bases). The specimen comprised PBMCs, sampled 255 days after intestinal transplant. The CDR3 bases are TGTGCCAGCAGCTTAGGACTGACAGCCTTCCAAGAGACCCAGTACTTC. Translation gives CASSLGLTAFQETQYF.